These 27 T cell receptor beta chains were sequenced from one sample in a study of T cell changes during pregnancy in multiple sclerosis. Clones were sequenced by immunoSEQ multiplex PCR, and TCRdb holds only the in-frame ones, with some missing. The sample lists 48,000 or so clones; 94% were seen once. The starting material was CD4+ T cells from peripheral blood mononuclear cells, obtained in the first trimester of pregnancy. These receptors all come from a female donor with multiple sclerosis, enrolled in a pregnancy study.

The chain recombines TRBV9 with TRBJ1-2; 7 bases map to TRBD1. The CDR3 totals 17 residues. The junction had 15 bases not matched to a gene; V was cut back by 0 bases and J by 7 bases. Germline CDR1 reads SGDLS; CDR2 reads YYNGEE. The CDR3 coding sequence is TGTGCCAGCAGCGTAGGAGGCAGGGGGGCGAAGGACGGTGGCTACACCTTC. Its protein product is CASSVGGRGAKDGGYTF. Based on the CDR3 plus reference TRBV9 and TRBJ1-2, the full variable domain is DSGVTQTPKHLITATGQRVTLRCSPRSGDLSVYWYQQSLDQGLQFLIQYYNGEERAKGNILERFSAQQFPDLHSELNLSSLELGDSALYFCASSVGGRGAKDGGYTFGSGTRLTVV.

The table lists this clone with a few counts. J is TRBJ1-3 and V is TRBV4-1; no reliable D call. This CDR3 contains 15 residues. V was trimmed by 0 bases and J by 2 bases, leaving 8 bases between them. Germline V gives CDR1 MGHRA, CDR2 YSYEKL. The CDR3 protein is CASSQEGSTGNTIYF. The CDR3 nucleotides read TGCGCCAGCAGCCAAGAGGGCAGTACTGGAAACACCATATATTTT.

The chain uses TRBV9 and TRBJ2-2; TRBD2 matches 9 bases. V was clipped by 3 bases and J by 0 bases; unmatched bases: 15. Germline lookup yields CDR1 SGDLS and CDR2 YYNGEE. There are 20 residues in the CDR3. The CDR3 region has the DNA TGTGCCAGCAGCGCCATCTTGGCGGGGGGGAGTTCGGCGAACACCGGGGAGCTGTTTTTT. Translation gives CASSAILAGGSSANTGELFF.

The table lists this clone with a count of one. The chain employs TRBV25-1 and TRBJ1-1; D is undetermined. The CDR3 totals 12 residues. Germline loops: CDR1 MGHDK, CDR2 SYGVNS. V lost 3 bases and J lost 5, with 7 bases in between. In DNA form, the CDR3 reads TGTGCCAGCAGTGACCGAGGTACTGAAGCTTTCTTT. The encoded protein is CASSDRGTEAFF.

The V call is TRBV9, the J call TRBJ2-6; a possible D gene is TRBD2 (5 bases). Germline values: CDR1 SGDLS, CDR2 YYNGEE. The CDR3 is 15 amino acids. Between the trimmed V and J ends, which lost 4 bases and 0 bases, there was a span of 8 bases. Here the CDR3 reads CASSREGSGANVLTF. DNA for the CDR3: TGTGCCAGCAGCCGAGAGGGCTCTGGGGCCAACGTCCTGACTTTC.

The CDR3 nucleotides are TGTGCCACCAGCAGAGACCGAGCGGGGACAGGGGGGGATGAGCAGTTCTTC. Protein product: CATSRDRAGTGGDEQFF. The chain links TRBV15 to TRBJ2-1, with TRBD1 matching 11 bases. Per the germline V gene, CDR1 is LNHNV and CDR2 is YYDKDF (reference sequence). V was clipped by 0 bases and J by 8 bases; unmatched bases: 9. The CDR3 is 17 residues long. The full variable domain, rest sourced from reference TRBV15 and TRBJ2-1, is DAMVIQNPRYQVTQFGKPVTLSCSQTLNHNVMYWYQQKSSQAPKLLFHYYDKDFNNEADTPDNFQSRRPNTSFCFLDIRSPGLGDTAMYLCATSRDRAGTGGDEQFFGPGTRLTVL.

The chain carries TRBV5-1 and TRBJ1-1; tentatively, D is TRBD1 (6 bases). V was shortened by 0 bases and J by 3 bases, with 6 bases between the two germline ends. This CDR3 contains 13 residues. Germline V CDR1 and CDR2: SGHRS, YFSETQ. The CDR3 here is CASSLGQDTEAFF. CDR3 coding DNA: TGCGCCAGCAGCTTGGGACAGGACACTGAAGCTTTCTTT.

This CDR3 reads CASSFHTRGYTF. CDR3 coding DNA: TGTGCCAGCAGCTTCCACACCAGGGGCTACACCTTC. The chain employs TRBV7-8 and TRBJ1-2; D unresolved. The length of the CDR3 is 12 residues. Trimming left V 3 bases short and J 8 bases short, with 10 bases between. From germline, CDR1 is SGHVS and CDR2 FQNEAQ.

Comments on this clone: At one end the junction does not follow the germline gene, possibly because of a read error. The CDR3 region has the DNA TGTGCCAGCATTTACCTAGCGGAAGAGACCCAGTACTTC. This codes for CASIYLAEETQYF. The V and J genes are TRBV6-7 and TRBJ2-5, with 7 bases that match TRBD2. TRBV6-7 is recorded as an ORF, its role being uncertain. The length of the CDR3 is 13 residues.

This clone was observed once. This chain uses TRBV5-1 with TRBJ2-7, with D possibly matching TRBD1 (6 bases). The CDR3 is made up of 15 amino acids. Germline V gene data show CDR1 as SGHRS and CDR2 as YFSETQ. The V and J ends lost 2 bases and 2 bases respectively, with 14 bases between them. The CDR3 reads CASSLAPGTTYEQYF. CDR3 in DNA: TGCGCCAGCAGCTTAGCCCCCGGGACAACCTACGAGCAGTACTTC.

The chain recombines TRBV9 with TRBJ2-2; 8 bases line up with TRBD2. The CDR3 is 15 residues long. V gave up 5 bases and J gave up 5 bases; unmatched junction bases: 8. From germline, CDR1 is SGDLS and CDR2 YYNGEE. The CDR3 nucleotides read TGTGCCAGCAGAAGCTCAGCGGGGGTTACCGGGGAGCTGTTTTTT. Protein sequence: CASRSSAGVTGELFF.

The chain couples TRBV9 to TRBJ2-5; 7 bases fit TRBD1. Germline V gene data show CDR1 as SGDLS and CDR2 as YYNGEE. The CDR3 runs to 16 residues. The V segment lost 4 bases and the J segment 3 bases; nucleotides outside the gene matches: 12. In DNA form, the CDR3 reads TGTGCCAGCAGCATTCGGACAGGATCGAAAGAAGAGACCCAGTACTTC. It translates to CASSIRTGSKEETQYF.

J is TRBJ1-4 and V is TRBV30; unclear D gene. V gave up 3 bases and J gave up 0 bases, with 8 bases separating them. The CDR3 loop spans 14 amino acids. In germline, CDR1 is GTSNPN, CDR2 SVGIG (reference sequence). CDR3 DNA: TGTGCCTGGAGATTGGCAGCAACTAATGAAAAACTGTTTTTT. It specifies CAWRLAATNEKLFF.

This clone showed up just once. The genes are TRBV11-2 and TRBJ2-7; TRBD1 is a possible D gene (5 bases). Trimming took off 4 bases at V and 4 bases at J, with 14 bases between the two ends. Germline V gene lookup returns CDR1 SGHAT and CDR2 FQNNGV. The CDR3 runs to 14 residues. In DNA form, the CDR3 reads TGTGCCAGCAGCTCGCTGAGACAGACTTACGAGCAGTACTTC. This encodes CASSSLRQTYEQYF.

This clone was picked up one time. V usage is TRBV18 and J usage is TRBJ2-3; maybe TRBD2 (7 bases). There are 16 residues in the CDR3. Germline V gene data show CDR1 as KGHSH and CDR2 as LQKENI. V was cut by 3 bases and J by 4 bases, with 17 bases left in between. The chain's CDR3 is CASSPLRGAFADTQYF. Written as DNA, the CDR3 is TGTGCCAGCTCACCCCTACGGGGGGCTTTTGCAGATACGCAGTATTTT.

The CDR3 sequence is CASRTSGEIPYEQYF. The CDR3 nucleotides read TGTGCCAGCAGGACTAGCGGGGAAATCCCCTACGAGCAGTACTTC. The chain uses TRBV27 and TRBJ2-7; 11 nucleotides match TRBD2. V lost 6 bases, J lost 2 bases, and 6 bases stayed unmatched. The CDR3 is 15 residues long. From germline, CDR1 is MNHEY and CDR2 SMNVEV (reference sequence).

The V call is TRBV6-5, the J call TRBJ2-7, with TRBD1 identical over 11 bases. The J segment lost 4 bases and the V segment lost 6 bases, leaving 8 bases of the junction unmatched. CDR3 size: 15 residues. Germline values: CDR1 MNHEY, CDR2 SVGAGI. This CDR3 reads CASRPGTGGIYEQYF. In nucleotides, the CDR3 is TGTGCCAGCAGACCTGGGACAGGGGGAATTTACGAGCAGTACTTC.

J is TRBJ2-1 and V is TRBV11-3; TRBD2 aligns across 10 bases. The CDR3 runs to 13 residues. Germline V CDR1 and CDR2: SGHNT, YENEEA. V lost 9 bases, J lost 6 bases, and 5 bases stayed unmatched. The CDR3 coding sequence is TGTGCCAGACCGGGACTAGCGATCAATGAGCAGTTCTTC. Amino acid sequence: CARPGLAINEQFF.

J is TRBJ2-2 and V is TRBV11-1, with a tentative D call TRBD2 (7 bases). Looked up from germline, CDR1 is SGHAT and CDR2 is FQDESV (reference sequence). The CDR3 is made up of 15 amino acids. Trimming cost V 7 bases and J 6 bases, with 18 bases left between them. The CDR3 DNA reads TGTGCCAGCACCCCTAAGGGGGGGGCCCCCGGGGAGCTGTTTTTT. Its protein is CASTPKGGAPGELFF. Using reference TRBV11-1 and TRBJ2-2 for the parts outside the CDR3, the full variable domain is EAEVAQSPRYKITEKSQAVAFWCDPISGHATLYWYRQILGQGPELLVQFQDESVVDDSQLPKDRFSAERLKGVDSTLKIQPAELGDSAMYLCASTPKGGAPGELFFGEGSRLTVL.

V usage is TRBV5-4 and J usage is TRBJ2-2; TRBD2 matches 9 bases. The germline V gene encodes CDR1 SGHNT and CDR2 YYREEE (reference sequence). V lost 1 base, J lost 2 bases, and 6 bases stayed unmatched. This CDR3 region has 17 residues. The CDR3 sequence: CASSLTRGGANTGELFF. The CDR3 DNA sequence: TGTGCCAGCAGCTTGACCCGCGGGGGGGCTAACACCGGGGAGCTGTTTTTT.

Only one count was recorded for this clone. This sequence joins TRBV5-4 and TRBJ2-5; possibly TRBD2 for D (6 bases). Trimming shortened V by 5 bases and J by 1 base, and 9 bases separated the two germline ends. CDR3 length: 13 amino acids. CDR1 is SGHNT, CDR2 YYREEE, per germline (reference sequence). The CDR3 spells CASSGTGQETQYF. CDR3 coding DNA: TGTGCCAGCAGTGGGACTGGCCAAGAGACCCAGTACTTC.

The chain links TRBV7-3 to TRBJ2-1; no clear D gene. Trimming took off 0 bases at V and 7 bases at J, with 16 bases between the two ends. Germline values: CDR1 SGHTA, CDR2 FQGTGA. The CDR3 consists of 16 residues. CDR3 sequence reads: CASSLTASQARNEQFF. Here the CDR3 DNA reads TGTGCCAGCAGCTTAACGGCCAGCCAGGCTCGGAATGAGCAGTTCTTC. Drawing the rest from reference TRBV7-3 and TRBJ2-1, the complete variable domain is GAGVSQTPSNKVTEKGKYVELRCDPISGHTALYWYRQSLGQGPEFLIYFQGTGAADDSGLPNDRFFAVRPEGSVSTLKIQRTERGDSAVYLCASSLTASQARNEQFFGPGTRLTVL.

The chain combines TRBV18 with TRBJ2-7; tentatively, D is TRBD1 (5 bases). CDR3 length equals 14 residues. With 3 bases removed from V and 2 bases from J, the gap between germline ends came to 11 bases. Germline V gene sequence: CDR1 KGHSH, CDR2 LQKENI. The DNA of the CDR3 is TGTGCCAGCTCACCCATCTGGGGCCCCTACGAGCAGTACTTC. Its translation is CASSPIWGPYEQYF.

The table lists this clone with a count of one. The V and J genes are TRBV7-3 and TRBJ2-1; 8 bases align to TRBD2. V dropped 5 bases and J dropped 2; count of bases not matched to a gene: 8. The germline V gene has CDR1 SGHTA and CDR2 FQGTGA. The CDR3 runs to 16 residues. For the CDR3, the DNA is TGTGCCAGCAGCCCCGTCGGGGGGGGGCCCTACAATGAGCAGTTCTTC. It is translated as CASSPVGGGPYNEQFF.

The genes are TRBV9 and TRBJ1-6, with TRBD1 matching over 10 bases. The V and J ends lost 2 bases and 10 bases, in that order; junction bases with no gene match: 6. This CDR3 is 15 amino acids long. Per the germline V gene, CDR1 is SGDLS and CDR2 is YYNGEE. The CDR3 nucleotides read TGTGCCAGCAGCGTTCAGACAGGGGGCGGATCACCCCTCCACTTT. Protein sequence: CASSVQTGGGSPLHF.

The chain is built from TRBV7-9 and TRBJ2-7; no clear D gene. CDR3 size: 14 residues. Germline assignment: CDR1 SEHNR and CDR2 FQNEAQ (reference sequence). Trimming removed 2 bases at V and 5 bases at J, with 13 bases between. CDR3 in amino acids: CASSLSTRRDEQYF. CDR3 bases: TGTGCCAGCAGCTTAAGCACCCGCCGCGACGAGCAGTACTTC.

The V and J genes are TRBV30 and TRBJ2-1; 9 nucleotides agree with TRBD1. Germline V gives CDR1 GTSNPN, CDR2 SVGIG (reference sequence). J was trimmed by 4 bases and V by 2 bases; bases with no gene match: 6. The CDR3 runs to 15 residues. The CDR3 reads CAWSQDRGGYNEQFF. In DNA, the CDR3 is TGTGCCTGGAGTCAGGACAGGGGAGGGTACAATGAGCAGTTCTTC.